This T cell receptor beta chain was identified in a study of cytomegalovirus exposure and HLA in healthy donors. The CDR3 totals 14 residues. Germline V lookup: CDR1 MNHEY, CDR2 SVGAGI. Trimming shortened V by 4 bases and J by 4 bases, and 13 bases separated the two germline ends. The PCR employed 60 Vbeta primers together with 13 Jbeta primers. Assay used: immunoSEQ multiplex PCR; TCRdb lists only in-frame clones, some missing. The profile shows some 250,000 clones, roughly 80% of them singletons. The sequencing sample was made of PBMCs. This clonotype was obtained from a woman aged 40 to 50 in good health and CMV-seropositive. The V gene is TRBV6-5, the J gene TRBJ1-2, with a weak D call TRBD1 (5 bases). In DNA form, the CDR3 reads TGTGCCAGCAGTTCCGGTGACAGTTTCTATGGCTACACCTTC. It encodes CASSSGDSFYGYTF.